This T cell receptor beta chain was captured by sequencing in a study of human T cells and chemical hapten exposure (TCRdb year 2021). As for the study more broadly: For sensitization, 2% DPC in acetone was applied to an approximately 2 cm by approximately 2 cm area of upper inner arm skin. Libraries were pooled for sequencing, and variation in per-sample TCR yields was attributed mainly to small differences in library volumes within the pool. The mostly female patient cohort included alopecia areata with under or over 50% scalp involvement, alopecia totalis and alopecia universalis. Patch tests used Finn chambers with 0.01% DPC on the upper back, scored after 6 days by International Contact Dermatitis Research Group standards. Weekly therapeutic DPC doses were additionally applied to the scalp of patients throughout the roughly 25-week study period. Patient blood was sampled pre-sensitization (week 0) and at 2, 6 and about 24 weeks after DPC sensitization. For TCR sequencing, blood came from approximately 29 alopecia patients at anywhere from one to four time points (pre-sensitization, 2, 6 and 24 weeks). This study followed changes in the peripheral blood TCR repertoire in vivo during primary and secondary sensitization of alopecia patients to the hapten diphenylcyclopropenone (DPC).

Paper-wide results and their limitations: Patch test score correlated positively with the number of PT1 expanded TCRs, reaching significance at thresholds 8, 16 and 32 but not at 4. After repeated subsampling, changes were observed in the strength of the expansion versus patch-test correlation and in the threshold at which the correlation became significant. The number of TCRs above 1 in 1000 frequency did not change with DPC sensitization; there was no evidence of global repertoire structure alterations. Expanded TCRs formed significantly more large CDR3 similarity clusters than pre-sensitization or healthy control sets, consistent with antigen-driven responses. Because every patient had alopecia, a presumed autoimmune disease, the patients' immune response might differ from that of healthy individuals.

The germline V gene (reference sequence) provides CDR1 LNHDA and CDR2 SQIVND. At the junction V is shortened by 6 bases and J by 7 bases, with 14 bases in between. The CDR3 contains 13 residues, cysteine and phenylalanine counted. The kept DNA is CDR3 alone, 39 bases in frame from the first base. What the time point label conveys for this sample: patch test 3, about 24 weeks after DPC sensitization. In light of the paper, this sample's treatment or condition label describes: therapeutic diphenylcyclopropenone sensitization with weekly scalp DPC. At every patch-test visit, the blood draw took place before the patch test was put on. To be eligible, patients had to be aged 18 to 70, diagnosed with alopecia and judged suitable for DPC therapy, while pregnant patients were excluded. Total RNA was isolated from unfractionated whole blood collected in Tempus Blood RNA tubes. Receptor libraries were prepared by RACE. The instrument given in TCRdb is NextSeq 500. During library preparation, unique molecular identifiers were attached to individual cDNA molecules so that TCRs could be counted in a quantitative, reproducible way. From each blood RNA sample, both TCR alpha and TCR beta chains were sequenced. On the study's bioinformatics: The median number of TCRs per sample was 95,638, ranging from about 20,000 to 750,000. V, J and CDR3 annotation of the TCR reads was performed with the Decombinator software suite. Every sample was subsampled to the same number of TCRs (28,000) for the PS versus PT1 abundance plots. TCRs were defined as expanded if absent before sensitization and observed at least eight times at the 2-week time point. The raw public reads went through TCRdb reprocessing: fastp at Q25, MiXCR clone calling, in-frame beta chains kept. For every CDR3 protein sequence, its rows merge into one entry that carries the most common genes and DNA. The V and J calls reflect TCRdb's pipeline rather than the authors' work. The sample table records 150,000 to 200,000 distinct CDR3 sequences; under 25% of these occur just once. About 2.3% of the sample is taken by the ten largest.

This clonotype has a count of ten or more. Its antigen remains undetermined. It has no much larger one-base neighbor in the sample; base qualities were not kept. The sample was whole blood, taken in connection with sensitization to the hapten diphenylcyclopropenone (DPC). Recombination connected TRBV19 to TRBJ2-3; the D gene cannot be named for sure. This clonotype was sampled from a middle-aged woman with alopecia areata. Some clones in this sample may be carry-over from other donors' samples. The DNA sequence is given as TGTGCCAGTAGGAAAGCCGCGAAGCATACGCAGTATTTT. Translated, this is CASRKAAKHTQYF.